One sample yielded the 12 T cell receptor beta chains listed below, sequenced in a study of blood T cell repertoires in COVID-19 (dated by TCRdb to about 2020). The method behind the library was the immunoSEQ multiplex PCR assay. The clones in this table, taken by TCRdb from immuneACCESS, are in-frame only. Not every clone is retained; where verified, under half of the shortfall comes from an unresolved V gene, and the cause of the rest is unknown. This sample has about 110,000 clones in its table, and 60% to 80% of those were observed once. The ten largest account for roughly 16% of the sample. Sequencing input: peripheral blood. These receptors were obtained from an elderly woman with active or convalescent COVID-19.

The chain recombines TRBV19 with TRBJ2-2, with TRBD1 identical over 7 bases. Germline V gene data show CDR1 as LNHDA and CDR2 as SQIVND (reference sequence). The V and J ends lost 4 bases and 3 bases, in that order; junction bases with no gene match: 11. The CDR3 consists of 17 residues. This chain's CDR3 is CASSKISGTAYTGELFF. For the CDR3, the DNA is TGTGCCAGTAGTAAAATCTCCGGGACAGCATACACCGGGGAGCTGTTTTTT.

The V call is TRBV10-3, the J call TRBJ2-7; maybe TRBD2 (6 bases). The germline gives CDR1 ENHRY, CDR2 SYGVKD. Trimming shortened V by 8 bases and J by 3 bases, and 20 bases separated the two germline ends. The CDR3 length is 15 residues. The CDR3 spells CAILTDGGGIYEQYF. The CDR3 DNA reads TGTGCCATCCTAACCGACGGCGGAGGGATCTACGAGCAGTACTTC.

V usage is TRBV6-5 and J usage is TRBJ2-1; 8 bases map to TRBD2. V shed 4 bases and J 14 bases; nucleotides not matched to a gene: 10. The CDR3 sequence is 13 residues long. The germline V gene has CDR1 MNHEY and CDR2 SVGAGI. CDR3 protein: CASSSPGSGVEFF. CDR3 DNA sequence: TGTGCCAGCAGTTCCCCCGGTAGCGGGGTTGAGTTCTTC.

The rearrangement uses TRBV3-1 (or the pseudogene TRBV3-2) and TRBJ2-7; D is undetermined. The CDR3 is 12 residues long. Trimming pared 1 base from V and 6 bases from J, leaving 7 bases between. Germline V gene sequence: CDR1 LGHDT, CDR2 YNNKEL (reference sequence). CDR3 sequence reads: CASSQAGLEQYF. The CDR3 DNA is TGTGCCAGCAGCCAAGCTGGGCTCGAGCAGTACTTC.

This chain joins TRBV11-3 and TRBJ2-1; 10 bases agree with TRBD2. The V gene end was trimmed by 5 bases and the J gene end by 0 bases; junction bases not matched to a gene: 1. Germline V gene sequence: CDR1 SGHNT, CDR2 YENEEA. There are 15 residues in the CDR3. CDR3 residues: CASSASGSSYNEQFF. The CDR3 DNA is TGTGCCAGCAGCGCTAGCGGGAGCTCCTACAATGAGCAGTTCTTC.

This chain uses TRBV5-1 with TRBJ2-3; D ambiguous. The CDR3 length is 16 residues. The V gene lost 6 bases and the J gene lost 2 bases, with 19 bases spanning the gap. CDR1 and CDR2 (germline): SGHRS, YFSETQ. The CDR3: CASTTPSGRSTDTQYF. The CDR3 DNA reads TGCGCCAGCACAACCCCTTCGGGTCGATCCACAGATACGCAGTATTTT.

The DNA for the CDR3 is TGTGCCAGCAGCAAATTTAGGGGACCCAGGGGGCGGATAGGCTACACCTTC. Its protein product is CASSKFRGPRGRIGYTF. The genes are TRBV21-1 and TRBJ1-2; the table's TRBD1 call for D was not verified on the DNA. TRBV21-1 represents a pseudogene. The CDR3 spans 17 residues.

The genes are TRBV7-9 and TRBJ2-3; maybe TRBD1 (5 bases). Germline CDR1 SEHNR, CDR2 FQNEAQ (reference sequence). This CDR3 has 16 residues. V was trimmed by 1 base and J by 2 bases, leaving 13 bases between them. Here the CDR3 reads CASSLGFQGSTDTQYF. The DNA for the CDR3 is TGTGCCAGCAGCTTAGGTTTTCAGGGATCCACAGATACGCAGTATTTT.

This clone has more than one count but fewer than ten. This sequence joins TRBV2 and TRBJ2-6, with D uncertain. This CDR3 is 15 amino acids long. Deletions cut 1 base from V and 0 bases from J, with 4 bases between. From germline, CDR1 is SNHLY and CDR2 FYNNEI. The CDR3 nucleotides are TGTGCCAGCAGTGAAGACTTCTCTGGGGCCAACGTCCTGACTTTC. This sequence encodes CASSEDFSGANVLTF.

This clone was seen more than once but under ten times. The V and J genes are TRBV6-5 and TRBJ2-7, with 7 bases aligning to TRBD1. This CDR3 spans 14 amino acids. Germline V gene sequence: CDR1 MNHEY, CDR2 SVGAGI. Trimming cost V 7 bases and J 5 bases; bases outside gene matches: 11. The CDR3 DNA reads TGTGCCAGCACGAATTGGGCAGGGGGTCACGAGCAGTACTTC. Translating gives CASTNWAGGHEQYF.

The rearrangement links TRBV2 to TRBJ1-2; D gene uncertain. Germline V gene data show CDR1 as SNHLY and CDR2 as FYNNEI. V gave up 11 bases and J gave up 6 bases, with 10 bases separating them. CDR3 size: 10 residues. DNA for the CDR3: TGTGCCGGGCGGGTTCATGGCTACACCTTC. The encoded protein is CAGRVHGYTF. The variable domain in full, with the rest retrieved from reference TRBV2 and TRBJ1-2, is EPEVTQTPSHQVTQMGQEVILRCVPISNHLYFYWYRQILGQKVEFLVSFYNNEISEKSEIFDDQFSVERPDGSNFTLKIRSTKLEDSAMYFCAGRVHGYTFGSGTRLTVV.

The chain uses TRBV6-1 and TRBJ2-7; 12 bases are shared with TRBD2. The ends lost 4 bases at V and 2 bases at J; junction bases unmatched: 9. CDR1 and CDR2 (germline): MNHNS, SASEGT. This CDR3 spans 17 amino acids. The CDR3 is CASSAPMTSGSPYEQYF. CDR3 sequence (DNA): TGTGCCAGCAGTGCGCCGATGACTAGCGGGAGTCCCTACGAGCAGTACTTC.